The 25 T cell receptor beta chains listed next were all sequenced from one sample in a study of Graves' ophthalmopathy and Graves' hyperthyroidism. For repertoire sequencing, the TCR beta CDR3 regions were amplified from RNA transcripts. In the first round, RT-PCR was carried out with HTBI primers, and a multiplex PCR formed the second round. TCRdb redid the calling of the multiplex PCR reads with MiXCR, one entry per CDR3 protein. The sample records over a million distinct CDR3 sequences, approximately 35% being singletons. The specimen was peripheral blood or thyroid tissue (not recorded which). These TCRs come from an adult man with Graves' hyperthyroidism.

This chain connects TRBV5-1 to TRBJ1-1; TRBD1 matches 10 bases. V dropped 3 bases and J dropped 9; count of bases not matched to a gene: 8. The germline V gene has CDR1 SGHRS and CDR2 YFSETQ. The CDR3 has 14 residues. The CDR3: CASSSPEGQGKAFF. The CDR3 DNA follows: TGCGCCAGCAGCTCCCCCGAGGGACAGGGGAAAGCTTTCTTT.

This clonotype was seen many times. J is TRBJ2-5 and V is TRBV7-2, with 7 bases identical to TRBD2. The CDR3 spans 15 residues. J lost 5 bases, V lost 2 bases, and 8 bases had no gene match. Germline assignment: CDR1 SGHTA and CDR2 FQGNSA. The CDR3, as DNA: TGTGCCAGCAGCTTAAGGGAGGGCGGCGGGGAGACCCAGTACTTC. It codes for CASSLREGGGETQYF.

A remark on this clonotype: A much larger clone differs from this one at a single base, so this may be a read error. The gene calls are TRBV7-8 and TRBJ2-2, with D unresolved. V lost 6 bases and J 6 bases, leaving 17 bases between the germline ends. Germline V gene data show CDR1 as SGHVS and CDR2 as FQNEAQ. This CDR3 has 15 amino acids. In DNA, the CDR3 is TGTGCCAGCAGTGGAGTCGGCCCCGCCGCCGGGGAGCTGTTTTTT. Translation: CASSGVGPAAGELFF.

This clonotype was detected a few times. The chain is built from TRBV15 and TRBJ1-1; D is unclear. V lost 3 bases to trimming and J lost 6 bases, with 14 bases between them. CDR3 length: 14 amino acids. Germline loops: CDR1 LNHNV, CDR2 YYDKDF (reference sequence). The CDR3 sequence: CATSSWTGMPEAFF. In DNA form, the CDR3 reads TGTGCCACCAGCAGCTGGACCGGTATGCCTGAAGCTTTCTTT. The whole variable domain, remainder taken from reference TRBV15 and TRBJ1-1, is DAMVIQNPRYQVTQFGKPVTLSCSQTLNHNVMYWYQQKSSQAPKLLFHYYDKDFNNEADTPDNFQSRRPNTSFCFLDIRSPGLGDTAMYLCATSSWTGMPEAFFGQGTRLTVV.

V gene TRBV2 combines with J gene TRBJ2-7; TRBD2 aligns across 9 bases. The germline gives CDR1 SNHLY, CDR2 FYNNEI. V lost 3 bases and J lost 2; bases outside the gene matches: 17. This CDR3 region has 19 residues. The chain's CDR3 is CASSDPAAGGLAFTYEQYF. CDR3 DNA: TGTGCCAGCAGTGATCCCGCCGCGGGGGGACTAGCTTTTACCTACGAGCAGTACTTC.

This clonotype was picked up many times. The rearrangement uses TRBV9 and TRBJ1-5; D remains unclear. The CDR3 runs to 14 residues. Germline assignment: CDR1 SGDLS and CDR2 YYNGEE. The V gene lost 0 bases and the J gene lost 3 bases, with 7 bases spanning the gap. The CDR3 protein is CASSVGPDNQPQHF. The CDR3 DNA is TGTGCCAGCAGCGTAGGTCCCGACAATCAGCCCCAGCATTTT.

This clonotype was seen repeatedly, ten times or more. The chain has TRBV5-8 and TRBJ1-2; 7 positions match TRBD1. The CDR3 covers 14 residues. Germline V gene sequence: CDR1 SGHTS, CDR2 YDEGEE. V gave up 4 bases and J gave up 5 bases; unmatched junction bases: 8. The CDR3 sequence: CASSPDSGGYGYTF. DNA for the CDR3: TGTGCCAGCAGCCCGGATTCAGGGGGATATGGCTACACCTTC.

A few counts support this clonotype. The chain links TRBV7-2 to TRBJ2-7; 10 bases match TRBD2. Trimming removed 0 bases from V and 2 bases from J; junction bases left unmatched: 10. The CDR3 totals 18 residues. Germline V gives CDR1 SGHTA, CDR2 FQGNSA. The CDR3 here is CASSLAGDSGGFTYEQYF. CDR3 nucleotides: TGTGCCAGCAGCTTAGCCGGGGATAGCGGGGGGTTCACCTACGAGCAGTACTTC.

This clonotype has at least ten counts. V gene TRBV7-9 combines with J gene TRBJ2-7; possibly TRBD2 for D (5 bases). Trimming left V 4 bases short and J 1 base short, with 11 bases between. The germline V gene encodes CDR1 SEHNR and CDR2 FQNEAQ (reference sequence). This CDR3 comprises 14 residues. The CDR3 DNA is TGTGCCAGCAGCTCGAGGGCTAGTTCCTACGAGCAGTACTTC. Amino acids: CASSSRASSYEQYF.

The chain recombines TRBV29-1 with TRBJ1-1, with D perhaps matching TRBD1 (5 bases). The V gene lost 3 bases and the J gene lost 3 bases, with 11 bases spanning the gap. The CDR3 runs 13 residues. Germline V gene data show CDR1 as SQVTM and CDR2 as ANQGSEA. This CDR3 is CSVEPGTDTEAFF. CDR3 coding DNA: TGCAGCGTTGAGCCGGGGACGGACACTGAAGCTTTCTTT.

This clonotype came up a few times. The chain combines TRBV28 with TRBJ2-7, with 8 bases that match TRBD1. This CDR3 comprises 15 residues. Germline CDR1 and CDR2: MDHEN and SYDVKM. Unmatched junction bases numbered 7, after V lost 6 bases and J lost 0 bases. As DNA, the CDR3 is TGTGCCAGCAGCCTCAGGGGGCCCGACTCCTACGAGCAGTACTTC. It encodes CASSLRGPDSYEQYF.

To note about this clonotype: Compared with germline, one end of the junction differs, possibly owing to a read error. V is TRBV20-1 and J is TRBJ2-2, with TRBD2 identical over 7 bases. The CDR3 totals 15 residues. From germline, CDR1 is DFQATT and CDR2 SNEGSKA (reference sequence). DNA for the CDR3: TGCAGTGCTAGAGAACACAGCGGGAACACTGGGGAGCTGTTTTTT. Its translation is CSAREHSGNTGELFF.

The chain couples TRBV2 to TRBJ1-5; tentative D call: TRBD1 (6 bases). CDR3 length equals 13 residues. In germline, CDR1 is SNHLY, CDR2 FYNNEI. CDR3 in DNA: TGTGCTAGATGGCGGGACAAACTCCAGCCCCAGCATTTT. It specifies CARWRDKLQPQHF.

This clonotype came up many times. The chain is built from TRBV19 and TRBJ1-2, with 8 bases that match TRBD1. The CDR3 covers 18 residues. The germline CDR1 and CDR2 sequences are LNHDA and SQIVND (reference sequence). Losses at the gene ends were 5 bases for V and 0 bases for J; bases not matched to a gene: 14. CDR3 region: CASSADRANGPTNYGYTF. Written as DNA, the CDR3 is TGTGCCAGTAGTGCGGACAGGGCGAACGGTCCTACTAACTATGGCTACACCTTC. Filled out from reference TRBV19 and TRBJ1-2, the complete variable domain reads DGGITQSPKYLFRKEGQNVTLSCEQNLNHDAMYWYRQDPGQGLRLIYYSQIVNDFQKGDIAEGYSVSREKKESFPLTVTSAQKNPTAFYLCASSADRANGPTNYGYTFGSGTRLTVV.

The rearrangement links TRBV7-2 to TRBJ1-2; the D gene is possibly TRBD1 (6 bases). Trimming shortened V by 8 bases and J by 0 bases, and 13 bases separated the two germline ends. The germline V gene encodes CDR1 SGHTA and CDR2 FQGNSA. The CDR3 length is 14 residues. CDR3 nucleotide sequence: TGTGCCAGCGAACTGAGGGACACTAACTATGGCTACACCTTC. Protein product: CASELRDTNYGYTF.

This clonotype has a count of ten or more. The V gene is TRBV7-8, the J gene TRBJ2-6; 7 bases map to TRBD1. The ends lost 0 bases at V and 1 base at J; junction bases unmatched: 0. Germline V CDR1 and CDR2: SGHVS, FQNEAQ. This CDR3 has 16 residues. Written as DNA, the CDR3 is TGTGCCAGCAGCTTAGCGGACAGGTCTGGGGCCAACGTCCTGACTTTC. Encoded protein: CASSLADRSGANVLTF. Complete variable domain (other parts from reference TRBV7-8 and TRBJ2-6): GAGVSQSPRYKVAKRGQDVALRCDPISGHVSLFWYQQALGQGPEFLTYFQNEAQLDKSGLPSDRFFAERPEGSVSTLKIQRTQQEDSAVYLCASSLADRSGANVLTFGAGSRLTVL.

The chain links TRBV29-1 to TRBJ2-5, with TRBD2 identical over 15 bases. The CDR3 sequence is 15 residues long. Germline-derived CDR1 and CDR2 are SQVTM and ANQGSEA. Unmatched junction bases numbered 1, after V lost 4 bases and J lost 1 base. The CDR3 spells CSVGTSGGVQETQYF. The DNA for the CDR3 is TGCAGCGTTGGGACTAGCGGGGGGGTCCAAGAGACCCAGTACTTC. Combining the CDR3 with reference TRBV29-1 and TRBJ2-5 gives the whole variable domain SAVISQKPSRDICQRGTSLTIQCQVDSQVTMMFWYRQQPGQSLTLIATANQGSEATYESGFVIDKFPISRPNLTFSTLTVSNMSPEDSSIYLCSVGTSGGVQETQYFGPGTRLLVL.

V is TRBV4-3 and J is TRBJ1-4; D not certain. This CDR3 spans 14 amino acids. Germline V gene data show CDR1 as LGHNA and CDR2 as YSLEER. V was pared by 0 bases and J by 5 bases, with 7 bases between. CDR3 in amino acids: CASSQEGRNEKLFF. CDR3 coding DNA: TGCGCCAGCAGCCAAGAAGGCAGGAATGAAAAACTGTTTTTT.

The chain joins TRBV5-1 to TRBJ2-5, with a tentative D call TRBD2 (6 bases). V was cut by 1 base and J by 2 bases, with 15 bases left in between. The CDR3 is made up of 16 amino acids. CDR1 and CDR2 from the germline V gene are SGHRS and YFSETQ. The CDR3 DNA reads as TGCGCCAGCAGCTTGACACTAGCACCTCCACAAGAGACCCAGTACTTC. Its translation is CASSLTLAPPQETQYF. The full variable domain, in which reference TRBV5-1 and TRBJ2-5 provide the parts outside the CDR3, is KAGVTQTPRYLIKTRGQQVTLSCSPISGHRSVSWYQQTPGQGLQFLFEYFSETQRNKGNFPGRFSGRQFSNSRSEMNVSTLELGDSALYLCASSLTLAPPQETQYFGPGTRLLVL.

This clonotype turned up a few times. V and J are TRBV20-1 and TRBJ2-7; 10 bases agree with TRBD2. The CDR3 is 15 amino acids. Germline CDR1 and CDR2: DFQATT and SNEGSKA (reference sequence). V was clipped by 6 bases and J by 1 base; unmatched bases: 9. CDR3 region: CSAYDLTSGSYEQYF. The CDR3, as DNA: TGCAGTGCCTACGACCTGACTAGCGGGTCCTACGAGCAGTACTTC.

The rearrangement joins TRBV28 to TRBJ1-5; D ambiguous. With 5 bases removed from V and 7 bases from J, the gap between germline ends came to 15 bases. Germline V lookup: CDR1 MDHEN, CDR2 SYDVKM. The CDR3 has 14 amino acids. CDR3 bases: TGTGCCAGCAGTCCTCGACTAACGGAGCAGCCCCAGCATTTT. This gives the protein CASSPRLTEQPQHF.

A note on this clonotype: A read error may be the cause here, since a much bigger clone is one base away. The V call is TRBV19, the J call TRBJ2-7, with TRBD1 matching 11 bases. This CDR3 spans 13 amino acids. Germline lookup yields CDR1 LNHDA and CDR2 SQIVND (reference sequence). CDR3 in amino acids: CASGTGGTYEQHF. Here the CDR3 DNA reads TGTGCCAGCGGGACAGGGGGAACCTACGAGCAGCACTTC.

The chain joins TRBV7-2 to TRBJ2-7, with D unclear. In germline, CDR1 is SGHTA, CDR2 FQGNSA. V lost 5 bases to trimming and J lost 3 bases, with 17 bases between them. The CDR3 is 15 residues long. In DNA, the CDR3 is TGTGCCAGCAGCCTCCATACCGGTGGCCTCTACGAGCAGTACTTC. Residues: CASSLHTGGLYEQYF.

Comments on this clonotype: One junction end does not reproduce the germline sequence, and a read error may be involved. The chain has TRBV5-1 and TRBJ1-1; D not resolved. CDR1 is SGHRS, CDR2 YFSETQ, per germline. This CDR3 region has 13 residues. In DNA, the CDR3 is TGCGCCAGCAGCTTGGGCATGAACACTGAAACTTTCTTT. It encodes CASSLGMNTETFF.

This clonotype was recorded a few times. The CDR3, as DNA: TGTGCCAGCAGCGGATTTGGGACTAGCGGGAGTTTTCAGTACGAGCAGTACTTC. As protein: CASSGFGTSGSFQYEQYF. V usage is TRBV7-9 and J usage is TRBJ2-7; 14 nucleotides agree with TRBD2. The CDR3 consists of 18 residues. Looked up from germline, CDR1 is SEHNR and CDR2 is FQNEAQ (reference sequence). Trimming removed 5 bases from V and 4 bases from J; junction bases left unmatched: 13.